The next 2 T cell receptor beta chains were all read from a single sample in a study of Ad26.COV2.S vaccination and SARS-CoV-2 variants. Sample treatment: roughly 19 received Ad26.COV2.S at low or high dose, single or two shots; 5 received placebo; per-sample allocation not given. Collection of samples fell on day 63 after the first vaccine or placebo injection. The method was immunoSEQ multiplex PCR; TCRdb's version includes in-frame clones alone and lacks a portion of them. Of about 350,000 clones listed, about nine tenths are singletons. This material consisted of peripheral blood, taken in a trial of Ad26.COV2.S vaccine versus placebo. All receptors come from a person between 18 and 60 years old who received the Ad26.COV2.S COVID-19 vaccine or a placebo.

This clone was counted between two and nine times. The chain recombines TRBV7-9 with TRBJ2-7; D is uncertain. CDR3 length equals 11 residues. CDR1 is SEHNR and CDR2 is FQNEAQ in the germline V gene (reference sequence). With 2 bases removed from V and 3 bases from J, the gap between germline ends came to 2 bases. The CDR3 region has the DNA TGTGCCAGCAGCTTAAACTACGAGCAGTACTTC. It is translated as CASSLNYEQYF.

The chain recombines TRBV5-1 with TRBJ1-1, with TRBD1 matching over 7 bases. This CDR3 region has 16 residues. Trimming removed 0 bases from V and 5 bases from J; junction bases left unmatched: 10. Germline CDR1 reads SGHRS; CDR2 reads YFSETQ. DNA for the CDR3: TGCGCCAGCAGCTTGGCCGAGGGGGCCCAGCGTACTGAAGCTTTCTTT. This encodes CASSLAEGAQRTEAFF.